These 32 T cell receptor gamma chains share one sample of origin, sequenced in a study of gamma delta lymphoproliferative disorders and STAT genes. PBMCs from patients and controls supplied the genomic DNA for sequencing. TCRdb re-analyzed the multiplex PCR reads via CATT. The sample holds roughly 3,000 gamma-chain clones, under 9.5% seen once. Sequenced sample: blood. The receptors shown here come from a human donor in good health.

By share, this clone counts as medium-sized (0.01 to 0.1%). J is TRGJ1 or TRGJ2 and V is TRGV8. Because TCRdb records no J gene, it was assigned here through a match of the DNA to germline. The CDR3 loop spans 12 amino acids. The trim removed 5 bases at V and 5 bases at J, leaving 6 bases unmatched. Germline CDR1 VENAVY, CDR2 YDSYNSRV. CDR3 region: CATWGLHYKKLF. CDR3 bases: TGTGCCACCTGGGGCTTACATTATAAGAAACTCTTT.

Sample share makes this clone medium-sized. This chain connects TRGV4 to TRGJ1 or TRGJ2. TCRdb leaves out the J gene; it was filled in here by matching the DNA to germline. V lost 0 bases, J lost 11 bases, and 7 bases stayed unmatched. The CDR3 covers 12 residues. The germline gives CDR1 EGSTGY, CDR2 YDSYTSSV. The CDR3 DNA follows: TGTGCCACCTGGGATGGGGGTATCGAGAAACTCTTT. This translates into CATWDGGIEKLF.

This clone is labeled as medium-sized (0.01 to 0.1%). The genes are TRGV4 and TRGJ1 or TRGJ2. Germline matching of the DNA provided the J gene here, since TCRdb leaves it blank. The CDR3 consists of 11 residues. The V segment lost 11 bases and the J segment 7 bases; nucleotides outside the gene matches: 11. Per germline, CDR1 EGSTGY and CDR2 YDSYTSSV. The DNA for the CDR3 is TGTGCCAGTACTTATTGGTATAAGAAACTCTTT. The encoded protein is CASTYWYKKLF.

This clone is medium-sized. The chain recombines TRGV4 with TRGJ1 or TRGJ2. No J gene is reported in TCRdb; it was inferred here by comparing the DNA with germline. From germline, CDR1 is EGSTGY and CDR2 YDSYTSSV. The CDR3 loop spans 13 amino acids. Unmatched junction bases numbered 2, after V lost 2 bases and J lost 1 base. The CDR3 region has the DNA TGTGCCACCTGGGATGCTAATTATTATAAGAAACTCTTT. This translates into CATWDANYYKKLF.

This clone qualifies as medium-sized. This chain connects TRGV10 to TRGJ1 or TRGJ2. Matching the DNA to germline supplied the J gene, which TCRdb does not give. TRGV10 is reported as an ORF; its role is uncertain. The ends lost 8 bases at V and 1 base at J; junction bases unmatched: 6. This CDR3 spans 13 amino acids. DNA of the CDR3: TGTGCTGCGTGGGCCCATAATTATTATAAGAAACTCTTT. It encodes CAAWAHNYYKKLF.

This clone is medium-sized (0.01 to 0.1%) by share. V usage is TRGV5 and J usage is TRGJ1 or TRGJ2. The J gene is absent in TCRdb and was assigned here via DNA matching to germline. Germline V lookup: CDR1 VINAFY, CDR2 YDVSNSKD. Unmatched junction bases numbered 11, after V lost 3 bases and J lost 6 bases. The CDR3 has 14 residues. The CDR3 here is CATWDRVEAYKKLF. The CDR3 DNA sequence: TGTGCCACCTGGGACCGAGTGGAGGCTTATAAGAAACTCTTT.

By share of the sample, this clone is medium-sized. The sample has other DNA sequences that encode this CDR3 too. The chain employs TRGV8 and TRGJ1 or TRGJ2. The J gene was not available in TCRdb and was assigned here by matching the DNA to germline segments. Germline CDR1 and CDR2: VENAVY and YDSYNSRV. The ends lost 3 bases at V and 12 bases at J; junction bases unmatched: 5. The CDR3 sequence is 10 residues long. The CDR3: CATWDLRKLF. CDR3 in DNA: TGTGCCACCTGGGATTTAAGGAAACTCTTT.

This clone is deemed medium-sized (0.01 to 0.1%). V and J are TRGV2 and TRGJP2. In the absence of a J gene in TCRdb, the DNA was matched to germline to assign it here. Germline CDR1 EGSNGY, CDR2 YDSYNSKV. The ends lost 3 bases at V and 6 bases at J; junction bases unmatched: 7. There are 14 residues in the CDR3. CDR3 DNA sequence: TGTGCCACCTGGGACCCACCTTGTGATTGGATCAAGACGTTT. Translating gives CATWDPPCDWIKTF.

Within the sample, this clone is medium-sized. Other DNA sequences in this specimen translate into the identical CDR3. The V call is TRGV2, the J call TRGJ1 or TRGJ2. TCRdb leaves out the J gene; it was filled in here by matching the DNA to germline. Germline V lookup: CDR1 EGSNGY, CDR2 YDSYNSKV. The CDR3 loop spans 13 amino acids. V lost 0 bases to trimming and J lost 6 bases; unmatched junction nucleotides: 5. In nucleotides, the CDR3 is TGTGCCACCTGGGACGGGCCTGGTTATAAGAAACTCTTT. Translation gives CATWDGPGYKKLF.

This clone was detected ten times or more. The V gene is TRGV8, the J gene TRGJP1. TCRdb does not report a J gene; here it was assigned by matching the DNA to germline references. CDR3 size: 10 residues. The germline gives CDR1 VENAVY, CDR2 YDSYNSRV. V lost 6 bases and J lost 11; bases outside the gene matches: 3. CDR3 in amino acids: CATWRWFKIF. In nucleotides, the CDR3 is TGTGCCACCTGGAGGTGGTTCAAGATATTT.

Remarks on this clone: This DNA's translation differs at residue 6 from TCRdb's protein, which comes from a much larger clone; a read error is likely, and the protein shown is translated from the DNA. The V gene reported is TRGV2; the J gene is uncalled. The CDR3 has 11 amino acids. CDR1 EGSNGY and CDR2 YDSYNSKV come from the germline V gene. The CDR3 region is CATWDDNLGLF. For the CDR3, the DNA is TGTGCCACCTGGGACGACAACCTGGGCCTCTTT.

This clone came up many times. The genes are TRGV9 and TRGJ1 or TRGJ2. Here the J gene came from matching the DNA to germline, since TCRdb omits it. This CDR3 is built from 14 residues. Germline CDR1 and CDR2: GITISATS and ISYDGTV (reference sequence). V was pared by 1 base and J by 2 bases, with 5 bases of the junction left unmatched. CDR3 sequence: CALWEVSYYYKKLF. For the CDR3, the DNA is TGTGCCTTGTGGGAGGTTTCCTATTATTATAAGAAACTCTTT.

Comments on this clone: Because the CDR3's place on the DNA is in doubt, the DNA is left out and the CDR3 is given as listed by TCRdb. The J gene is uncalled and the V gene is TRGV3. Germline V gene data show CDR1 as VTNTFY and CDR2 as YDVSTARD (reference sequence). The CDR3 contains 19 residues when both ends are counted. CDR3: CATWDSVIIRNSLAVEQHF.

This clone was recorded a few times. The translation of this DNA and the TCRdb protein of a much larger clone differ at residue 11, probably owing to a read error; the protein shown here is translated from the DNA. The chain has TRGV10 and TRGJP1. The J gene was not available in TCRdb and was assigned here by matching the DNA to germline segments. TRGV10 is an ORF for which the function is uncertain. The CDR3 runs to 14 residues. CDR3 in amino acids: CAAWALGYGWIKIF. For the CDR3, the DNA is TGTGCTGCGTGGGCTCTGGGGTATGGTTGGATCAAGATATTT.

The sample holds a few counts of this clone. The protein TCRdb lists belongs to a much larger clone and differs from this DNA's translation at residue 11, which points to a read error; the protein shown is made from the DNA. The rearrangement joins TRGV10 to TRGJP1. The J gene is not listed in TCRdb, so it was assigned here from a DNA match to germline. TRGV10 is classed as an ORF, of uncertain function. CDR3 size: 14 residues. The CDR3 loop is CAAWDWTTGWIKIF. The CDR3 DNA is TGTGCTGCGTGGGATTGGACCACTGGTTGGATCAAGATATTT.

Only a few counts were recorded for this clone. This DNA's translation differs at residue 5 from TCRdb's protein, which comes from a much larger clone; a read error is likely, and the protein shown is translated from the DNA. This chain joins TRGV3 and TRGJ1 or TRGJ2. TCRdb is silent on the J gene; assignment here came from matching the DNA to germline. V shed 6 bases and J 7 bases; nucleotides not matched to a gene: 12. Germline CDR1 is VTNTFY and CDR2 is YDVSTARD (reference sequence). There are 13 residues in the CDR3. The CDR3 sequence: CATWNGFEYKKLF. The CDR3 DNA reads as TGTGCCACCTGGAACGGCTTTGAGTATAAGAAACTCTTT.

In regard to this clone: The DNA is omitted, as the CDR3 cannot be located on it reliably, and the CDR3 follows TCRdb's listing. The V gene reported is TRGV8; the J gene is uncalled. Germline CDR1 VENAVY, CDR2 YDSYNSRV. The CDR3 region is 19 residues in length, termini included. The CDR3 here is CATWDRWIIRNSLAVEQHF.

By proportion, this clone is medium-sized. This sequence joins TRGV2 and TRGJ1 or TRGJ2. TCRdb records no J gene; here it was assigned by comparing the DNA to germline. CDR1 is EGSNGY, CDR2 YDSYNSKV, per germline. CDR3 length: 11 residues. The V segment lost 2 bases and the J segment 7 bases; nucleotides outside the gene matches: 2. Here the CDR3 DNA reads TGTGCCACCTGGGACGTCTATAAGAAACTCTTT. It codes for CATWDVYKKLF.

By share, this clone counts as medium-sized. The gene calls are TRGV8 and TRGJ1 or TRGJ2. The J gene, absent from TCRdb, was called here by matching the DNA to germline. After removal of 3 bases from V and 5 bases from J, the junction contained 4 bases not matched to a gene. Germline loops: CDR1 VENAVY, CDR2 YDSYNSRV. CDR3 length equals 12 residues. The CDR3 is CATWDPHYKKLF. The CDR3 DNA sequence: TGTGCCACCTGGGATCCCCATTATAAGAAACTCTTT.

Sample share makes this clone medium-sized. V and J are TRGV10 and TRGJP1. TCRdb carries no J gene annotation; the J gene was assigned here by matching the DNA with germline. Being an ORF, TRGV10 has a function that is uncertain. This CDR3 is 16 amino acids long. The trim removed 8 bases at V and 5 bases at J, leaving 15 bases unmatched. CDR3 amino acids: CAAWDSRPSTGWFKIF. CDR3 nucleotides: TGTGCTGCGTGGGATTCGCGACCCTCAACTGGTTGGTTCAAGATATTT.

By share of the sample, this clone is medium-sized. The CDR3 bases are TGTGCCACCTGGACCTTTTATTATAAGAAACTCTTT. Encoded protein: CATWTFYYKKLF. The gene calls are TRGV8 and TRGJ1 or TRGJ2. TCRdb offers no J gene call, so here the DNA was matched to germline to obtain one. Per the germline V gene, CDR1 is VENAVY and CDR2 is YDSYNSRV. The length of the CDR3 is 12 residues. V gave up 6 bases and J gave up 3 bases; unmatched junction bases: 5.

Relative to its sample, this clone is medium-sized. The chain carries TRGV9 and TRGJ1 or TRGJ2. The J gene is not listed in TCRdb, so it was assigned here from a DNA match to germline. Unmatched junction bases numbered 2, after V lost 3 bases and J lost 3 bases. Germline V gene sequence: CDR1 GITISATS, CDR2 ISYDGTV (reference sequence). CDR3 size: 12 residues. CDR3 in DNA: TGTGCCTTGTGGGAGACTTATTATAAGAAACTCTTT. Translating gives CALWETYYKKLF.

By proportion, this clone is medium-sized. This chain links TRGV2 with TRGJ1 or TRGJ2. The J gene, absent from TCRdb, was called here by matching the DNA to germline. This CDR3 comprises 12 residues. CDR1 and CDR2 from the germline V gene are EGSNGY and YDSYNSKV. After removal of 0 bases from V and 10 bases from J, the junction contained 6 bases not matched to a gene. The CDR3 here is CATWDGPGKKLF. CDR3 DNA sequence: TGTGCCACCTGGGACGGGCCGGGGAAGAAACTCTTT.

By frequency in the sample, this clone is medium-sized. J is TRGJ1 or TRGJ2 and V is TRGV10. TCRdb records no J gene; here it was assigned by comparing the DNA to germline. TRGV10 is marked as an open reading frame, function uncertain. The CDR3 covers 13 residues. Trimming cost V 8 bases and J 7 bases; bases outside gene matches: 12. DNA for the CDR3: TGTGCTGCGTGGGATTATAAGAGATATAAGAAACTCTTT. Amino acid sequence: CAAWDYKRYKKLF.

Sample share makes this clone medium-sized (0.01 to 0.1%). The chain is built from TRGV2 and TRGJ1 or TRGJ2. TCRdb carries no J gene annotation; the J gene was assigned here by matching the DNA with germline. Germline CDR1 is EGSNGY and CDR2 is YDSYNSKV. The CDR3 is 10 residues long. Trimming removed 5 bases from V and 9 bases from J; junction bases left unmatched: 4. CDR3 protein: CATWAPKKLF. As DNA, the CDR3 is TGTGCCACCTGGGCCCCTAAGAAACTCTTT.

By proportion, this clone is medium-sized. The chain combines TRGV10 with TRGJP1. No J gene is reported in TCRdb; it was inferred here by comparing the DNA with germline. TRGV10 is marked as an open reading frame, function uncertain. V was pared by 8 bases and J by 5 bases, with 21 bases of the junction left unmatched. The CDR3 runs to 18 residues. The CDR3 coding sequence is TGTGCTGCGTGGGATTATAAGGAGGTATCCTTAACTGGTTGGTTCAAGATATTT. This sequence encodes CAAWDYKEVSLTGWFKIF.

This clone is judged medium-sized. This chain links TRGV4 with TRGJ1 or TRGJ2. The J gene comes from matching the DNA to germline here; TCRdb lacks it. The CDR3 consists of 14 residues. Germline loops: CDR1 EGSTGY, CDR2 YDSYTSSV. V was clipped by 3 bases and J by 0 bases; unmatched bases: 5. CDR3 in DNA: TGTGCCACCTGGGATACCCCGAATTATTATAAGAAACTCTTT. Protein sequence: CATWDTPNYYKKLF.

In this sample, this clone is medium-sized. The chain joins TRGV2 to TRGJ1 or TRGJ2. The J gene is not listed in TCRdb, so it was assigned here from a DNA match to germline. This CDR3 contains 16 residues. Germline loops: CDR1 EGSNGY, CDR2 YDSYNSKV. Losses at the gene ends were 3 bases for V and 1 base for J; bases not matched to a gene: 12. CDR3 nucleotide sequence: TGTGCCACCTGGGACACAACGGTGGACAATTATTATAAGAAACTCTTT. It yields the protein CATWDTTVDNYYKKLF.

By its share, this clone is medium-sized. This CDR3 is CALWEVPDYYKKLF. The CDR3 nucleotides are TGTGCCTTGTGGGAGGTGCCCGATTATTATAAGAAACTCTTT. The chain uses TRGV9 and TRGJ1 or TRGJ2. The J gene is not listed in TCRdb, so it was assigned here from a DNA match to germline. Germline lookup yields CDR1 GITISATS and CDR2 ISYDGTV (reference sequence). This CDR3 spans 14 amino acids. Trimming removed 0 bases from V and 2 bases from J; junction bases left unmatched: 4.

The sample holds many counts of this clone. V usage is TRGV5 and J usage is TRGJP2. The J gene, missing from TCRdb, was assigned here through DNA to germline matching. V was clipped by 0 bases and J by 2 bases; unmatched bases: 9. Germline CDR1 is VINAFY and CDR2 is YDVSNSKD. The CDR3 covers 17 residues. The CDR3 nucleotides read TGTGCCACCTGGGACAGGGAGGGTATGAGTAGTGATTGGATCAAGACGTTT. This gives the protein CATWDREGMSSDWIKTF.

By share of the sample, this clone is medium-sized. This rearrangement joins TRGV11 to TRGJ1 or TRGJ2. Here the J gene came from matching the DNA to germline, since TCRdb omits it. TRGV11 is sorted into the ORF group, with uncertain function. V was pared by 4 bases and J by 2 bases, with 8 bases of the junction left unmatched. There are 15 residues in the CDR3. The CDR3 DNA reads as TGTGCCTGCTGGATTAGCCCCACTTATTATTATAAGAAACTCTTT. Encoded protein: CACWISPTYYYKKLF.

This clone is medium-sized. This sequence joins TRGV3 and TRGJ1 or TRGJ2. TCRdb offers no J gene call, so here the DNA was matched to germline to obtain one. The CDR3 spans 11 residues. Looked up from germline, CDR1 is VTNTFY and CDR2 is YDVSTARD (reference sequence). With 4 bases clipped from V and 8 bases from J, the junction kept 5 bases outside the gene matches. CDR3 protein: CATWEGDKKLF. The CDR3 DNA is TGTGCCACCTGGGAGGGGGATAAGAAACTCTTT.